This T cell receptor (beta chain) was sequenced during a study of blood T cell repertoires in COVID-19. Study-wide context: Samples representing acute and convalescent COVID-19 were sourced from the United States, Italy and Spain.

TCRdb's copy holds only in-frame clones and misses some; the assay was immunoSEQ multiplex PCR. The sample comprises 200,000 or so clones, 70% to 90% of which are singletons, and approximately 2.1% rests with the top ten. Germline loops: CDR1 LGHNA, CDR2 YSLEER. The length of the CDR3 is 14 residues. After removal of 5 bases from V and 4 bases from J, the junction contained 3 bases not matched to a gene. The gene calls are TRBV4-3 and TRBJ2-2, with 8 bases matching TRBD2. What was sequenced was peripheral blood. The source of this sequence is a man in his 70s with active or convalescent COVID-19. CDR3 region: CASSAGGLTGELFF. The CDR3 DNA reads TGCGCCAGCAGCGCGGGGGGTCTCACCGGGGAGCTGTTTTTT.